Listed below are T cell receptor beta chains from one sample, sequenced in a study of post-analysis software for immune sequencing data. MiXCR was run by TCRdb on the PCR reads, yielding one entry per CDR3 protein. The sample carries about 770,000 distinct CDR3 sequences, just over 45% recorded once. Sequenced: blood. The receptor source for this set is a girl aged 5 to 17 with multiple sclerosis. CDR3s include the opening cysteine and the closing phenylalanine or tryptophan. D genes are given only for firm matches. Clone size is given for some rows only: seen once, a few or many times, or a class if the clone is expanded.

>few|TRBV9|TRBJ2-7|TRBD2
CASSVAASGSYEQYF
TGTGCCAGCAGCGTAGCGGCTAGCGGGAGTTACGAGCAGTACTTC
>-|TRBV5-1|TRBJ1-1|TRBD1
CASSFTGWGQEAFF
TGCGCCAGCAGCTTTACGGGTTGGGGACAGGAAGCTTTCTTT
>-|TRBV15|TRBJ1-1|TRBD1
CATSTGTVEAFF
TGTGCCACCAGCACCGGGACAGTCGAAGCTTTCTTT
>few|TRBV4-1|TRBJ1-1|-
CASSPTLGTEAFF
TGCGCCAGCAGCCCGACCCTTGGCACTGAAGCTTTCTTT
>-|TRBV6-1|TRBJ1-6|-
CASSGGPTGIGNSPPHF
TGTGCCAGCAGTGGAGGACCAACGGGCATTGGGAATTCACCCCCCCACTTT
>-|TRBV4-1|TRBJ2-5|-
CASSQTDSPEQYF
TGCGCCAGCAGCCAGACGGACAGTCCAGAGCAGTACTTC
>-|TRBV7-6|TRBJ1-1|TRBD1
CASSYKPTGGLGEAFF
TGTGCCAGCAGTTACAAGCCGACAGGGGGACTGGGGGAAGCTTTCTTT
>few|TRBV15|TRBJ1-1|TRBD1
CATSRDRGQGRKAFF
TGTGCCACCAGCAGAGATCGGGGACAGGGGAGGAAAGCTTTCTTT
>-|TRBV12-3/TRBV12-4|TRBJ2-3|-
CASSLNTVRADTQYF
TGTGCCAGCAGTTTGAACACGGTGAGAGCAGATACGCAGTATTTT
>-|TRBV7-3|TRBJ1-2|TRBD1
CASSPQGAGGYTF
TGTGCCAGCAGCCCACAGGGGGCGGGCGGCTACACCTTC
>-|TRBV9|TRBJ1-2|-
CASSVAPSEYDYGYTF
TGTGCCAGCAGCGTAGCCCCGAGCGAATACGACTATGGCTACACCTTC
>few|TRBV19|TRBJ2-7|TRBD2
CASSIRGLAELSYEQYF
TGTGCCAGTAGTATTCGGGGACTAGCGGAACTCTCCTACGAGCAGTACTTC
>-|TRBV21-1|TRBJ2-7|-
CARLAGGYEQYF
TGTGCCAGACTAGCGGGAGGTTACGAGCAGTACTTC
>few|TRBV10-3|TRBJ2-3|-
CAIGETSTDTQYF
TGTGCCATCGGAGAAACTAGCACAGATACGCAGTATTTT
>-|TRBV5-1|TRBJ2-7|-
CASSLNGGSYEQYF
TGCGCCAGCAGCTTGAATGGAGGGTCCTACGAGCAGTACTTC
>-|TRBV6-2/TRBV6-3|TRBJ2-1|TRBD1
CASRAGTGSGASYNEQFF
TGTGCCAGCAGAGCCGGGACAGGGTCGGGGGCGTCCTACAATGAGCAGTTCTTC
>-|TRBV7-3|TRBJ2-1|-
CASSLFADRPYNEQFF
TGTGCCAGCAGCTTATTCGCGGACCGCCCCTACAATGAGCAGTTCTTC
>few|TRBV11-2|TRBJ2-1|-
CASSFGRGKYNEQFF
TGTGCCAGCAGCTTCGGTAGGGGGAAATACAATGAGCAGTTCTTC
>few|TRBV7-2|TRBJ2-5|-
CASSPSAGMTQETQYF
TGTGCCAGCAGCCCGTCGGCAGGGATGACCCAAGAGACCCAGTACTTC
>-|TRBV7-8|TRBJ2-7|TRBD2
CASSLEAGTSGRDEQYF
TGTGCCAGCAGCTTGGAGGCCGGGACTAGCGGGAGGGACGAGCAGTACTTC
>-|TRBV6-5|TRBJ1-1|TRBD1
CASSSLQGLATEAFF
TGTGCCAGCAGTTCGCTACAGGGGTTGGCCACTGAAGCTTTCTTT
>-|TRBV20-1|TRBJ1-1|TRBD1
CSARAPRTGRNTEAFF
TGCAGTGCTAGAGCCCCCCGGACAGGCCGGAACACTGAAGCTTTCTTT
>-|TRBV10-3|TRBJ2-3|-
CAIRTPTVDTQYF
TGTGCCATCAGGACCCCCACTGTAGATACGCAGTATTTT
>few|TRBV5-1|TRBJ1-1|-
CASSLNGVPTEAFF
TGCGCCAGCAGCTTGAACGGGGTTCCCACTGAAGCTTTCTTT
>-|TRBV15|TRBJ2-1|TRBD2
CATMSGMGPFFSGGRNEQFF
TGTGCCACCATGTCGGGTATGGGCCCTTTCTTTTCTGGCGGGAGAAATGAGCAGTTCTTC
>few|TRBV20-1|TRBJ2-6|-
CSAAPFPSGANVLTF
TGCAGTGCTGCCCCCTTTCCCTCTGGGGCCAACGTCCTGACTTTC
>-|TRBV5-1|TRBJ2-7|TRBD1
CASSRTGVEEQYF
TGCGCCAGCAGCCGGACAGGGGTGGAGGAGCAGTACTTC
>-|TRBV5-6|TRBJ1-2|-
CASSFNRDNYGYTF
TGTGCCAGCAGCTTCAACAGGGATAACTATGGCTACACCTTC
>once|TRBV5-1|TRBJ1-5|-
CASSFRAGQPQHF
TGCGCCAGCAGCTTTAGAGCGGGTCAGCCCCAGCATTTT
>-|TRBV6-6|TRBJ2-1|-
CANSRERLELEYNEQFF
TGTGCCAACAGCCGGGAACGACTCGAACTAGAATACAATGAGCAGTTCTTC
>many|TRBV9|TRBJ2-7|-
CASSVGAGSSYEQYF
TGTGCCAGCAGCGTAGGGGCAGGGAGCTCCTACGAGCAGTACTTC
>-|TRBV28|TRBJ2-3|-
CASGLSRLVDTQYF
TGTGCCAGCGGTTTATCGCGCCTTGTTGATACGCAGTATTTT
>few|TRBV6-2/TRBV6-3|TRBJ2-4|-
CASSYVAGKNIQYF
TGTGCCAGCAGTTACGTGGCAGGAAAAAACATTCAGTACTTC
>-|TRBV12-3/TRBV12-4|TRBJ2-5|-
CASSARAFQETQYF
TGTGCCAGCAGTGCTCGGGCGTTCCAAGAGACCCAGTACTTC
>-|TRBV7-9|TRBJ1-1|-
CAIRLGRGTTEAFF
TGTGCCATCCGGTTGGGTAGGGGGACCACTGAAGCTTTCTTT
>once|TRBV7-9|TRBJ2-1|TRBD2
CASSPTSGRWDEQFF
TGTGCCAGCAGCCCAACTAGCGGGAGGTGGGATGAGCAGTTCTTC
>-|TRBV10-2|TRBJ2-2|-
CASTPGRGTGELFF
TGCGCCAGCACCCCCGGGAGAGGGACCGGGGAGCTGTTTTTT
>-|TRBV29-1|TRBJ2-3|TRBD2
CSGSSGSGYKDTQYF
TGCAGCGGCTCTAGCGGGAGTGGATATAAAGATACGCAGTATTTT
>many|TRBV12-3/TRBV12-4|TRBJ2-5|-
CASSLSRETQYF
TGTGCCAGCAGCTTGAGTCGAGAGACCCAGTACTTC
>few|TRBV28|TRBJ2-7|TRBD2
CASSSPRASGGHEQYF
TGTGCCAGCAGTTCCCCCCGGGCTAGCGGGGGCCACGAGCAGTACTTC
>-|TRBV29-1|TRBJ2-2|-
CSVEDPWNGANTGELFF
TGCAGCGTTGAAGACCCATGGAACGGGGCGAACACCGGGGAGCTGTTTTTT
>few|TRBV5-1|TRBJ2-1|-
CASSLLDYDNEQFF
TGCGCCAGCAGCTTGTTGGACTACGACAATGAGCAGTTCTTC
>few|TRBV25-1|TRBJ2-5|-
CASWYQETQYF
TGTGCCAGTTGGTACCAAGAGACCCAGTACTTC
>-|TRBV29-1|TRBJ1-4|TRBD1
CSARQGALRVEKLFF
TGCAGCGCCAGACAGGGGGCTCTCCGGGTTGAAAAACTGTTTTTT
>once|TRBV20-1|TRBJ2-7|-
CSGEADISYEQYF
TGCAGTGGGGAGGCGGATATCTCCTACGAGCAGTACTTC
>once|TRBV27|TRBJ2-3|TRBD1
CASSFRTGGTAGGTQYF
TGTGCCAGCAGTTTCCGGACAGGGGGAACTGCGGGCGGTACGCAGTATTTT
>few|TRBV6-6|TRBJ1-1|-
CASSRDRDTEAFF
TGTGCCAGCAGTCGGGACCGCGACACTGAAGCTTTCTTT
>-|TRBV6-2/TRBV6-3|TRBJ2-7|-
CASSRSGLVDEQYF
TGTGCCAGCAGCAGATCGGGGCTAGTCGACGAGCAGTACTTC
>few|TRBV9|TRBJ2-3|-
CASSRLDADTDTQYF
TGTGCCAGCAGCAGACTAGACGCAGACACAGATACGCAGTATTTT
>-|TRBV11-2|TRBJ1-4|-
CASRGGSEKLFF
TGTGCCAGCAGGGGAGGTAGTGAAAAACTGTTTTTT
>few|TRBV7-2|TRBJ2-7|-
CASSTDHGSYEQYF
TGTGCCAGCAGCACCGACCATGGCTCCTACGAGCAGTACTTC
>-|TRBV28|TRBJ1-5|-
CASSWVSNQPQHF
TGTGCCAGCAGTTGGGTTAGCAATCAGCCCCAGCATTTT
>-|TRBV29-1|TRBJ2-7|-
CSVEENEQYF
TGCAGCGTTGAGGAGAACGAGCAGTACTTC
>once|TRBV4-1|TRBJ2-5|-
CAGSQERGYQETQYF
TGCGCCGGCAGCCAAGAGAGGGGGTACCAAGAGACCCAGTACTTC